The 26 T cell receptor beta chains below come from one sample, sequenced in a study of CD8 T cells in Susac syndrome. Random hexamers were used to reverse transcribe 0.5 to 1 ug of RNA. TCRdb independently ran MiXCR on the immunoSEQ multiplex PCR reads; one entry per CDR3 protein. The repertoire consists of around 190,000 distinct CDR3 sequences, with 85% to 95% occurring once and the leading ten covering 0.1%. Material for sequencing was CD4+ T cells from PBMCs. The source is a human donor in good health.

Here the CDR3 DNA reads TGCAGTGCTGGACAGGGGGACACTGAAGCTTTCTTT. This gives the protein CSAGQGDTEAFF. The J gene is TRBJ1-1, the V gene TRBV20-1; 10 nucleotides agree with TRBD1. Per the germline V gene, CDR1 is DFQATT and CDR2 is SNEGSKA (reference sequence). Trimming removed 5 bases from V and 3 bases from J; junction bases left unmatched: 0. The CDR3 is 12 residues long.

In DNA, the CDR3 is TGTGCCATCAGTGCGGGAAATGAAGCTTTCTTT. This codes for CAISAGNEAFF. This chain uses TRBV10-3 with TRBJ1-1; the D is unclear. The germline CDR1 and CDR2 sequences are ENHRY and SYGVKD. The CDR3 runs 11 residues. The V gene lost 4 bases and the J gene lost 7 bases, with 7 bases spanning the gap.

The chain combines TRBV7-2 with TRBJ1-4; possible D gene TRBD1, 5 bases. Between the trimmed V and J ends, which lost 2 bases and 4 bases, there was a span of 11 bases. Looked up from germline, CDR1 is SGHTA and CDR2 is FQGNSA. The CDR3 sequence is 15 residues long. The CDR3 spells CASSLSEGRNEKLFF. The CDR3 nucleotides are TGTGCCAGCAGCTTATCTGAGGGGCGTAATGAAAAACTGTTTTTT.

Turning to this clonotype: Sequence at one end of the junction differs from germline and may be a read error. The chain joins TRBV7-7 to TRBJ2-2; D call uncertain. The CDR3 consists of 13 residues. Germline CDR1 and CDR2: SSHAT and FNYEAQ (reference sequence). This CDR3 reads CASSPGRTGELFF. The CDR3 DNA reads TGTGCTAGCAGCCCCGGCCGAACCGGGGAGCTGTTTTTT.

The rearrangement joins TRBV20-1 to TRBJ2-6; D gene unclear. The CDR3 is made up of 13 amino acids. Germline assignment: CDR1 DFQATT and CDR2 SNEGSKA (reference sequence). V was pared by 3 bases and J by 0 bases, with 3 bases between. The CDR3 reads CSASRSGANVLTF. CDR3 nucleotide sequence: TGCAGTGCTAGCCGCTCTGGGGCCAACGTCCTGACTTTC.

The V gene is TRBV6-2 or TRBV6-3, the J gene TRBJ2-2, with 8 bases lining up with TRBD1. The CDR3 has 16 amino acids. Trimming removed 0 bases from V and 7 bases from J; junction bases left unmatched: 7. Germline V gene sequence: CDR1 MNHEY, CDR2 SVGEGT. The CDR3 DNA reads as TGTGCCAGCAGTTACTCGACAGGGGACCCGCTCGGGGAGCTGTTTTTT. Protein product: CASSYSTGDPLGELFF.

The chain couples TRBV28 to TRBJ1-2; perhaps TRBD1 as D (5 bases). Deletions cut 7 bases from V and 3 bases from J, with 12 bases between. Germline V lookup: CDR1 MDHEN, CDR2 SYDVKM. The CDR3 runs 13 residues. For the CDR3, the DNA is TGTGCCAGCATCCCAGGGCGTGACTATGGCTACACCTTC. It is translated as CASIPGRDYGYTF.

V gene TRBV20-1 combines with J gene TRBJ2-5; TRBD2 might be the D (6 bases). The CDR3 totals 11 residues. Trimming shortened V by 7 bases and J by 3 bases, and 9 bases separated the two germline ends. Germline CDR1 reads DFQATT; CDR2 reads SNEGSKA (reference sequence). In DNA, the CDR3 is TGCAGTGTCGCGGGGAAAGAGACCCAGTACTTC. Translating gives CSVAGKETQYF.

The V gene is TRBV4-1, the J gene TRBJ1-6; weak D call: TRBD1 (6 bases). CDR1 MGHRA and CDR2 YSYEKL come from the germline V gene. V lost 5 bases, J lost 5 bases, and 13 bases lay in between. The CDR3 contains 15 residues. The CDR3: CASSIQGGNNSPLHF. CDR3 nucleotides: TGCGCCAGCAGCATACAAGGGGGGAATAATTCACCCCTCCACTTT.

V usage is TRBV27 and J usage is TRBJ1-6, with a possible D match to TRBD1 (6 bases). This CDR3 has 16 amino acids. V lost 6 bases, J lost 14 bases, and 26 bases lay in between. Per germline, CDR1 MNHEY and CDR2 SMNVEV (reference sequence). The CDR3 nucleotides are TGTGCCAGCAGCCTTACCGACAGGCCGGGAAAAAGGGCCCTCCACTTT. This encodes CASSLTDRPGKRALHF.

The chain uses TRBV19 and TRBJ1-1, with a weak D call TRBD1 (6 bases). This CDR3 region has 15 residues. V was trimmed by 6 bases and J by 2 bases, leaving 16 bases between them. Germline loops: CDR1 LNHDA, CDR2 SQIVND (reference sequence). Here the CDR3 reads CASSHPGQFNTEAFF. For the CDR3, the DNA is TGTGCCAGTAGCCATCCCGGACAGTTTAACACTGAAGCTTTCTTT.

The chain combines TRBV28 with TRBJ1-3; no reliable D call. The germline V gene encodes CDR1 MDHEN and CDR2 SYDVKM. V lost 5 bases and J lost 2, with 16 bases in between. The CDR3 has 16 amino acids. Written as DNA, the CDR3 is TGTGCCAGCAGTCCGACACCGTCCGGGACTGGAAACACCATATATTTT. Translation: CASSPTPSGTGNTIYF.

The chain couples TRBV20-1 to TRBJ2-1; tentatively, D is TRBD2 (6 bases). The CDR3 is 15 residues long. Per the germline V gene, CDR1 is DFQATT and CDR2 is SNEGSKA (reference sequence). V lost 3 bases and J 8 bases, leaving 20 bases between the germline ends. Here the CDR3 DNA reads TGCAGTGCTAGGGACGTAGCGGACCCCTTGTATGAGCAGTTCTTC. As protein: CSARDVADPLYEQFF.

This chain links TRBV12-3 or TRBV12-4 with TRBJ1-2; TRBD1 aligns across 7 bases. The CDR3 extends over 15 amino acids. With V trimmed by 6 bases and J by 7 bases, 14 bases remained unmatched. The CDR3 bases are TGTGCCAGCAGCCCGGCGGGACAGTCGACTTCTGGCTACACCTTC. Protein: CASSPAGQSTSGYTF.

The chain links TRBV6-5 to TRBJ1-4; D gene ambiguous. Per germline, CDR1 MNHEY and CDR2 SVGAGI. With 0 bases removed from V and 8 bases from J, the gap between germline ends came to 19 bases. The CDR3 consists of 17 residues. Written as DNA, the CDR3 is TGTGCCAGCAGTTACTCGTTCTCGTTCTCAGATGGCGAAAAACTGTTTTTT. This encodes CASSYSFSFSDGEKLFF.

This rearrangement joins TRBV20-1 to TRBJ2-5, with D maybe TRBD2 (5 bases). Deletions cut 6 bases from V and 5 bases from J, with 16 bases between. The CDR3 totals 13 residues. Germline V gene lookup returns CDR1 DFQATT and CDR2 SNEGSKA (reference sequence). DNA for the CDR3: TGCAGTGCGACACTAGTTTTGGCGGAGACCCAGTACTTC. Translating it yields CSATLVLAETQYF.

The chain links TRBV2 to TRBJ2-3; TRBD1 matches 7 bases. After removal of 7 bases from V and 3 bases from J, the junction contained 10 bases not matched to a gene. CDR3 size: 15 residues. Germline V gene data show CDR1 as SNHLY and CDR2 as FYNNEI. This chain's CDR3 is CASTKEGARTDTQYF. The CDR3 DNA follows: TGTGCCAGCACCAAAGAGGGGGCTAGGACAGATACGCAGTATTTT.

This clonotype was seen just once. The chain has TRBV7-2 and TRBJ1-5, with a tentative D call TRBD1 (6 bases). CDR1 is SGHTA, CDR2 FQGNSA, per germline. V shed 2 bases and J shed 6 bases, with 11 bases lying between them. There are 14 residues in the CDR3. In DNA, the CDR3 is TGTGCCAGCAGCTTAAATACAGGGATTCAGCCCCAGCATTTT. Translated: CASSLNTGIQPQHF.

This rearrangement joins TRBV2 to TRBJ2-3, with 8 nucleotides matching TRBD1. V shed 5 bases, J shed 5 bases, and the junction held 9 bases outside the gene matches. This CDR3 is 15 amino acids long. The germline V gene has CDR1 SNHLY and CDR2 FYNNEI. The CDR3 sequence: CASSNQGARGDTQYF. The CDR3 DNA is TGTGCCAGCAGTAATCAGGGGGCGCGAGGAGATACGCAGTATTTT.

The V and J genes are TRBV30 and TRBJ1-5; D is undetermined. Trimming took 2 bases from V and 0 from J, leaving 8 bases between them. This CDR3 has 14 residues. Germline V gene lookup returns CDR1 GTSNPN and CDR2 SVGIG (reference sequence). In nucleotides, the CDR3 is TGTGCCTGGAGTCTCGGGGATAGCAATCAGCCCCAGCATTTT. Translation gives CAWSLGDSNQPQHF.

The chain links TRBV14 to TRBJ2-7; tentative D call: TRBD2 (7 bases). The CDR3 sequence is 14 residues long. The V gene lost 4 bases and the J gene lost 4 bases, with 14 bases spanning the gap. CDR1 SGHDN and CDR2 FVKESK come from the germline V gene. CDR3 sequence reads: CASSRGGPGYEQYF. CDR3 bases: TGTGCCAGCAGCCGCGGGGGCCCCGGGTACGAGCAGTACTTC. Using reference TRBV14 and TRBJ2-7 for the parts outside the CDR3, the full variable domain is EAGVTQFPSHSVIEKGQTVTLRCDPISGHDNLYWYRRVMGKEIKFLLHFVKESKQDESGMPNNRFLAERTGGTYSTLKVQPAELEDSGVYFCASSRGGPGYEQYFGPGTRLTVT.

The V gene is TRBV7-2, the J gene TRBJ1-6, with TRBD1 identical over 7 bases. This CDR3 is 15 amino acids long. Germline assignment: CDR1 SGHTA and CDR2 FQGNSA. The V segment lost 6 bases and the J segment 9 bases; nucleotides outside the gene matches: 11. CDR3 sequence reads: CASSRDRVEGSPLHF. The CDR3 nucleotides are TGTGCCAGCAGTCGGGACAGAGTAGAGGGTTCACCCCTCCACTTT.

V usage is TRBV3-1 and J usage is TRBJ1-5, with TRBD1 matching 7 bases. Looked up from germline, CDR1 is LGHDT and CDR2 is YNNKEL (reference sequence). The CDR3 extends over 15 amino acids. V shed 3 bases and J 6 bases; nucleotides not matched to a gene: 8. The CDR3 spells CASSQGDSPTQPQHF. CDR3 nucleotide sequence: TGTGCCAGCAGCCAGGGGGACAGCCCGACTCAGCCCCAGCATTTT.

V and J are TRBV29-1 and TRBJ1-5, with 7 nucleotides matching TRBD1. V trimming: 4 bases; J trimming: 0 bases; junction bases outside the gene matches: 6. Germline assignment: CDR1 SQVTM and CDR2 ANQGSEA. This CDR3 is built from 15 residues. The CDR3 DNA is TGCAGCGTTGCTTACGGGACAGATAGCAATCAGCCCCAGCATTTT. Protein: CSVAYGTDSNQPQHF.

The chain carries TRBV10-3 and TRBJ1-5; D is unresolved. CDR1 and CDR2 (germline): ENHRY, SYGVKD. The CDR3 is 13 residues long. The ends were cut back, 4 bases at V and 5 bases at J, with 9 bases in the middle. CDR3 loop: CAISGDTDQPQHF. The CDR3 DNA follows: TGTGCCATCAGTGGGGATACAGATCAGCCCCAGCATTTT.

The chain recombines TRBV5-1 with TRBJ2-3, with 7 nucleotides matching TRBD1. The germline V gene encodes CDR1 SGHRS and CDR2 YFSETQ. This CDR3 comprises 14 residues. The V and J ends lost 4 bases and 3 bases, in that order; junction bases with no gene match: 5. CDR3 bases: TGCGCCAGCAGCCAACAGGGGCGAACAGATACGCAGTATTTT. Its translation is CASSQQGRTDTQYF. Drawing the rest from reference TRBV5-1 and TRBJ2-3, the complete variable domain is KAGVTQTPRYLIKTRGQQVTLSCSPISGHRSVSWYQQTPGQGLQFLFEYFSETQRNKGNFPGRFSGRQFSNSRSEMNVSTLELGDSALYLCASSQQGRTDTQYFGPGTRLTVL.